This T cell receptor beta chain was profiled in a study of blood T cell repertoires in COVID-19. As originally analysed: Amplification with reference gene primers provided the estimates of nucleated cell counts. Libraries were prepared by immunoSEQ multiplex PCR; TCRdb keeps only in-frame clonotypes and omits some of them. V and J calls and clone size are copied from that table; D and trimming were computed from the DNA. The sample contains 90,000 or so clones, around 83% of which appear only once. Per germline, CDR1 SGHTA and CDR2 FQGTGA. With 2 bases removed from V and 1 base from J, the gap between germline ends came to 7 bases. CDR3 length: 14 amino acids.

The sample taken for sequencing was peripheral blood. The TCR comes from a man aged 55 to 70 with acute or convalescent COVID-19. This sequence joins TRBV7-3 and TRBJ2-3; the D gene is possibly TRBD2 (5 bases). Written as DNA, the CDR3 is TGTGCCAGCAGCTTATACGGGGGCACAGATACGCAGTATTTT. This codes for CASSLYGGTDTQYF.